The T cell receptor beta chain described here comes from a study of OX40 agonist ivuxolimab in advanced cancers. Study outcomes and limitations: It was also the case that some nonresponders had low normalized T-cell clonal expansion.

The CDR3 loop spans 16 amino acids. V lost 0 bases to trimming and J lost 4 bases, with 14 bases between them. Germline assignment: CDR1 SGHRS and CDR2 YFSETQ. This clone occurred once. Its target is unknown. Sequenced by immunoSEQ multiplex PCR; TCRdb stores in-frame clones only, minus some. The sample lists around 75,000 clones, more than 70% occurring once. The chain uses TRBV5-1 and TRBJ2-1; D gene unclear. Sample: CD4+ or CD8+ T cells sorted from blood, taken in a trial of the OX40 agonist ivuxolimab. This sequence was found in an adult with an advanced solid tumor such as melanoma, head and neck, liver or kidney cancer. CDR3 nucleotides: TGCGCCAGCAGCTTGGGATACCGTCCCGGGTACAATGAGCAGTTCTTC. It encodes CASSLGYRPGYNEQFF.